A selection of T cell receptor beta chains follows, all from one sample in a study of T cell responses to AZD1222 COVID-19 vaccine. Produced via immunoSEQ multiplex PCR; TCRdb's table is partial and in-frame only. The data contain about 81,000 clones, about 86% of them singletons. Sequences were derived from peripheral blood, sampled 28 days after the second AZD1222 dose. The receptor source for this set is an adult who received the AZD1222 COVID-19 vaccine. CDR3s include the opening cysteine and the closing phenylalanine or tryptophan. D genes are given only for firm matches. Rows give clone size only sometimes, using once, few, many, or a class for an expanded clone.

CASSRGGATGELFF,TGTGCCAGCAGCCGAGGCGGGGCCACCGGGGAGCTGTTTTTT,TRBV28,.,TRBJ2-2,.
CATSDFGGRLDTGELFF,TGTGCCACCAGTGATTTCGGCGGGAGGTTGGACACCGGGGAGCTGTTTTTT,TRBV24-1,few,TRBJ2-2,TRBD2
CASRLDRNQPQHF,TGTGCCAGCAGACTCGACAGAAATCAGCCCCAGCATTTT,TRBV27,few,TRBJ1-5,.
CASTQGGIPLHF,TGTGCCAGCACCCAAGGGGGTATTCCCCTCCACTTT,TRBV25-1,.,TRBJ1-6,.
CASTPSGLATYEQYF,TGTGCCAGCACGCCCTCCGGACTAGCGACCTACGAGCAGTACTTC,TRBV7-2,.,TRBJ2-7,TRBD2
CASSQGQGPYNEQFF,TGTGCCAGCAGCCAAGGACAGGGCCCATACAATGAGCAGTTCTTC,TRBV3-1/TRBV3-2,.,TRBJ2-1,TRBD1
CASSLRQDETEAFF,TGTGCCAGCAGTCTCCGACAGGATGAAACTGAAGCTTTCTTT,TRBV7-9,.,TRBJ1-1,.
CASNVGNEQFF,TGTGCCAGCAACGTTGGAAATGAGCAGTTCTTC,TRBV28,.,TRBJ2-1,.
CASSFPGQGNYGYTF,TGTGCCAGCAGCTTTCCGGGACAGGGTAACTATGGCTACACCTTC,TRBV4-2,.,TRBJ1-2,TRBD1
CASARGGTENIQYF,TGTGCCAGCGCCCGCGGGGGGACTGAAAACATTCAGTACTTC,TRBV9,.,TRBJ2-4,TRBD2
CASSPRAEAFF,TGTGCCAGCAGTCCGCGGGCTGAAGCTTTCTTT,TRBV28,few,TRBJ1-1,.
CASSFIPQYNEKLFF,TGTGCCAGCAGCTTTATACCGCAATATAATGAAAAACTGTTTTTT,TRBV13,.,TRBJ1-4,.
CASSFSPSGLGEQYF,TGTGCCAGCAGCTTTTCCCCGTCGGGCCTGGGCGAGCAGTACTTC,TRBV7-8,.,TRBJ2-7,.
CASNGEGSGNEKLFF,TGTGCCAGCAACGGGGAAGGCTCCGGTAATGAAAAACTGTTTTTT,TRBV28,.,TRBJ1-4,.
CASTRDRVISGNTIYF,TGTGCCAGCACCAGGGACAGGGTAATCTCTGGAAACACCATATATTTT,TRBV21-1,.,TRBJ1-3,.
CASRGQGARGQPQHF,TGTGCCAGCAGGGGACAGGGGGCGAGAGGTCAGCCCCAGCATTTT,TRBV28,.,TRBJ1-5,TRBD1
CASSHAGTSGDNEQFF,TGCGCCAGCAGTCATGCCGGGACTAGCGGAGACAATGAGCAGTTCTTC,TRBV23-1,.,TRBJ2-1,TRBD2
CASSQADRANTGELFF,TGTGCCAGCAGCCAGGCGGACAGGGCGAACACCGGGGAGCTGTTTTTT,TRBV4-2,.,TRBJ2-2,TRBD1
CASSGGHGNTIYF,TGCGCCAGCAGCGGGGGACACGGAAACACCATATATTTT,TRBV5-1,.,TRBJ1-3,.
CASSSHRGGEQFF,TGTGCCAGCAGTTCCCACAGGGGAGGTGAGCAGTTCTTC,TRBV6-5,.,TRBJ2-1,.
CASRISGGGETQYF,TGTGCCAGCAGAATATCGGGAGGAGGAGAGACCCAGTACTTC,TRBV6-5,once,TRBJ2-5,TRBD2
CASSLSGVTNYGYTF,TGTGCCAGCAGCTTATCGGGGGTAACTAACTATGGCTACACCTTC,TRBV7-2,once,TRBJ1-2,.
CASSRTGTESSYNSPLHF,TGTGCCAGCAGCCGCACCGGGACCGAGAGCTCCTATAATTCACCCCTCCACTTT,TRBV6-2/TRBV6-3,.,TRBJ1-6,.
CASSQFWTGELFF,TGTGCCAGCAGCCAGTTTTGGACCGGGGAGCTGTTTTTT,TRBV7-8,.,TRBJ2-2,.
CASSLVGSSDEQYF,TGCGCCAGCAGCTTGGTGGGGTCCTCTGACGAGCAGTACTTC,TRBV5-1,few,TRBJ2-7,.
CASNGQGRGNTIYF,TGTGCCAGTAACGGACAGGGGCGAGGAAACACCATATATTTT,TRBV19,once,TRBJ1-3,TRBD1
CASSLTGDSPLHF,TGTGCCAGCAGTCTGACAGGAGATTCACCCCTCCACTTT,TRBV12-3/TRBV12-4,.,TRBJ1-6,.
CASSLDTNTGELFF,TGTGCCAGCAGCTTGGACACGAACACCGGGGAGCTGTTTTTT,TRBV11-2,.,TRBJ2-2,.
CASSWRDTEAFF,TGCGCCAGCAGTTGGCGGGACACTGAAGCTTTCTTT,TRBV5-1,.,TRBJ1-1,.
CASSLGLAGTLIF,TGTGCCAGCAGCCTAGGACTAGCGGGGACGCTGATCTTC,TRBV11-2,.,TRBJ2-1,TRBD2
CASSFTGETGELFF,TGCGCCAGCAGCTTTACAGGTGAAACCGGGGAGCTGTTTTTT,TRBV5-1,.,TRBJ2-2,.
CATSKAGQGSWTEAFF,TGTGCCACCAGCAAAGCGGGACAGGGGAGTTGGACTGAAGCTTTCTTT,TRBV15,.,TRBJ1-1,TRBD1
CASSLWRGTDTQYF,TGTGCCAGCAGCTTATGGCGAGGAACAGATACGCAGTATTTT,TRBV7-8,.,TRBJ2-3,.
CASRLVGGTSGMTSYNEQFF,TGTGCCAGCAGACTCGTTGGCGGGACTAGCGGGATGACTTCCTACAATGAGCAGTTCTTC,TRBV28,.,TRBJ2-1,TRBD2
CASSLATGGVETQYF,TGTGCTAGCAGCTTAGCGACGGGAGGCGTGGAGACCCAGTACTTC,TRBV7-7,.,TRBJ2-5,TRBD2
CASSWVRGETQYF,TGTGCCAGCAGCTGGGTCCGGGGAGAGACCCAGTACTTC,TRBV11-3,.,TRBJ2-5,.
CASSRSGDQPQHF,TGCGCCAGCAGCCGGAGTGGGGATCAGCCCCAGCATTTT,TRBV5-1,.,TRBJ1-5,.
CASSTPAAPGEQYF,TGTGCCAGTAGCACGCCGGCGGCCCCGGGCGAGCAGTACTTC,TRBV3-1/TRBV3-2,.,TRBJ2-7,.
CASSEGPGYEQYF,TGCGCCAGCAGCGAGGGGCCCGGCTACGAGCAGTACTTC,TRBV5-1,.,TRBJ2-7,.
CASSYSGGQGTEAFF,TGTGCCAGCAGTTACTCCGGGGGGCAGGGCACTGAAGCTTTCTTT,TRBV6-5,once,TRBJ1-1,.
CASSYTPARAVSYEQYF,TGTGCCAGCAGTTACACGCCGGCCAGGGCGGTCTCCTACGAGCAGTACTTC,TRBV6-2/TRBV6-3,.,TRBJ2-7,.
CSVDRQGTGGYTF,TGCAGCGTTGACCGACAGGGAACGGGTGGCTACACCTTC,TRBV29-1,few,TRBJ1-2,TRBD1
CASSMSIYEQYF,TGTGCCAGCAGCATGTCGATCTACGAGCAGTACTTC,TRBV28,once,TRBJ2-7,.
CASSSVGTGGDYGYTF,TGTGCCAGTAGTTCCGTCGGGACAGGGGGCGACTATGGCTACACCTTC,TRBV19,few,TRBJ1-2,TRBD1
CASRPAGLGEQYF,TGTGCCAGCAGACCCGCCGGGCTCGGGGAGCAGTACTTC,TRBV28,.,TRBJ2-7,.
CASKLGQGPYGYTF,TGTGCCAGCAAATTAGGGCAGGGGCCCTATGGCTACACCTTC,TRBV27,.,TRBJ1-2,.
CASRGGPSETQYF,TGTGCCAGTAGGGGAGGGCCCTCAGAGACCCAGTACTTC,TRBV19,.,TRBJ2-5,TRBD2